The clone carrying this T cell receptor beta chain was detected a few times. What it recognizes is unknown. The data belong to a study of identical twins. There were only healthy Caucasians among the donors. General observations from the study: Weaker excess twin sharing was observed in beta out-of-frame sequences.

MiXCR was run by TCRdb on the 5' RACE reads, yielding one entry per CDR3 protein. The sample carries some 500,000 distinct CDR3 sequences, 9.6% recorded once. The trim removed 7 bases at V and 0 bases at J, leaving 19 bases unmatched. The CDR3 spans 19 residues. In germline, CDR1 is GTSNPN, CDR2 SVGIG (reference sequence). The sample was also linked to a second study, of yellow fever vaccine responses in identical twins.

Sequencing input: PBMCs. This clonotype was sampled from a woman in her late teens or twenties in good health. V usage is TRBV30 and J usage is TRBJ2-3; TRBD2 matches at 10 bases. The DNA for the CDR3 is TGTGCCTCAAAATACGCAAGCGGGAGGGCCTTCTTGAGCACAGATACGCAGTATTTT. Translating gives CASKYASGRAFLSTDTQYF. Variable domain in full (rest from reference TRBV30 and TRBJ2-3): SQTIHQWPATLVQPVGSPLSLECTVEGTSNPNLYWYRQAAGRGLQLLFYSVGIGQISSEVPQNLSASRPQDRQFILSSKKLLLSDSGFYLCASKYASGRAFLSTDTQYFGPGTRLTVL.